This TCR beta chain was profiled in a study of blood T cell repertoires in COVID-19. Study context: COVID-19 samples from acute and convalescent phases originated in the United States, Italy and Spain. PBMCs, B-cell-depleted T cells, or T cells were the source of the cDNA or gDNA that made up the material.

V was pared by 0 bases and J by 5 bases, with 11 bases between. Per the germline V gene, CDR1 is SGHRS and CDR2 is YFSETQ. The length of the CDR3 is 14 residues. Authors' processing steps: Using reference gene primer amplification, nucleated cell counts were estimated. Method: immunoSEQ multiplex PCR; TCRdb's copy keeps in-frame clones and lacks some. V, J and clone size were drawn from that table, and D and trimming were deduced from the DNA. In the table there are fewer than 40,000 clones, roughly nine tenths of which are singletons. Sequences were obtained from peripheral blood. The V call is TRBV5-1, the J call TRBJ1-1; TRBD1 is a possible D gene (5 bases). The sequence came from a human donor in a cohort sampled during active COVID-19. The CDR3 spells CASSLDQGWTEAFF. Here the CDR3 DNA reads TGCGCCAGCAGCTTGGATCAGGGATGGACTGAAGCTTTCTTT.